The 28 T cell receptor beta chains below all came from one sample that was sequenced in a study of CD8 T cells in ankylosing spondylitis. TCRdb re-analysed the 5' RACE reads in MiXCR, keeping a single row per CDR3 protein. Here the sample spans around 130,000 distinct CDR3 sequences, about 6.5% being singletons. Sequenced: blood, either unsorted or a sorted T cell fraction (not recorded which). Receptors were obtained from a male donor with ankylosing spondylitis or in good health (not recorded which).

This clonotype was detected ten times or more. The chain combines TRBV12-3 or TRBV12-4 with TRBJ1-4; D remains unclear. The CDR3 is 14 residues long. Trimming stripped 6 bases from V and 6 bases from J, with 14 bases between. CDR3 residues: CASSSPRLDEKLFF. The CDR3 region has the DNA TGTGCCAGCAGCTCCCCCCGGTTGGATGAAAAACTGTTTTTT.

This clonotype was seen at least ten times. V usage is TRBV12-3 or TRBV12-4 and J usage is TRBJ2-1; TRBD2 aligns across 11 bases. After removal of 6 bases from V and 6 bases from J, the junction contained 7 bases not matched to a gene. The CDR3 has 15 amino acids. The CDR3 sequence is CASRRLAGNPNEQFF. CDR3 DNA sequence: TGTGCCAGCAGGCGACTAGCGGGAAATCCCAATGAGCAGTTCTTC.

This clonotype was observed a handful of times. The V and J genes are TRBV14 and TRBJ2-1; tentatively, D is TRBD1 or TRBD2 (5 bases each). The CDR3 contains 15 residues. Trimming removed 3 bases from V and 6 bases from J, with 15 bases in between. Germline CDR1 and CDR2: SGHDN and FVKESK. CDR3 amino acids: CASSQTALGVNEQFF. CDR3 DNA sequence: TGTGCCAGCAGCCAGACAGCCCTCGGGGTCAATGAGCAGTTCTTC.

This clonotype was detected ten times or more. The chain has TRBV12-3 or TRBV12-4 and TRBJ2-7, with D possibly being TRBD2 (5 bases). V was cut by 1 base and J by 2 bases, with 15 bases left in between. The CDR3 contains 16 residues. The DNA for the CDR3 is TGTGCCAGCAGTTTAGGGGATTCCGGGATCCCCTACGAGCAGTACTTC. Translation: CASSLGDSGIPYEQYF.

This clonotype occurred many times. V is TRBV29-1 and J is TRBJ2-1; 11 bases fit TRBD2. This CDR3 comprises 13 residues. Germline CDR1 is SQVTM and CDR2 is ANQGSEA. The CDR3 sequence: CSTSGSSYNEQFF. CDR3 in DNA: TGCAGTACTAGCGGGAGCTCCTACAATGAGCAGTTCTTC.

This clonotype was seen at least ten times. This chain's CDR3 is CSARDTGTGKETQYF. The DNA of the CDR3 is TGCAGTGCTAGAGACACCGGGACAGGAAAGGAGACCCAGTACTTC. The chain has TRBV20-1 and TRBJ2-5; the match to TRBD1 covers 8 bases. The CDR3 spans 15 residues. From germline, CDR1 is DFQATT and CDR2 SNEGSKA (reference sequence). V trimming: 0 bases; J trimming: 5 bases; junction bases outside the gene matches: 8.

There are many counts of this clonotype. The genes are TRBV20-1 and TRBJ1-1, with D maybe TRBD1 (6 bases). The CDR3 sequence is 14 residues long. The V gene's germline CDR1 is DFQATT and CDR2 SNEGSKA (reference sequence). Deletions cut 6 bases from V and 3 bases from J, with 17 bases between. Written as DNA, the CDR3 is TGCAGTGCAAGGGTGACAGGAGCCCACACTGAAGCTTTCTTT. As protein: CSARVTGAHTEAFF.

This clonotype was seen repeatedly, ten times or more. CDR3 in DNA: TGCGCCAGCAGCGATCAGATTCCCTCCAACACCGGGGAGCTGTTTTTT. Protein sequence: CASSDQIPSNTGELFF. V gene TRBV5-1 combines with J gene TRBJ2-2; D not certain. CDR1 and CDR2 from the germline V gene are SGHRS and YFSETQ. The CDR3 runs to 16 residues. The V end lost 4 bases, the J end lost 2 bases, and 15 bases lay between the germline ends.

This clonotype was recorded many times. The chain recombines TRBV6-5 with TRBJ1-5; maybe TRBD1 (5 bases). V was clipped by 0 bases and J by 4 bases, with 13 bases between them. The CDR3 totals 16 residues. Looked up from germline, CDR1 is MNHEY and CDR2 is SVGAGI. The CDR3 DNA follows: TGTGCCAGCAGTTACTCTAAAATCCGGGGGAATCAGCCCCAGCATTTT. Translating it yields CASSYSKIRGNQPQHF.

This clonotype was detected many times. V gene TRBV20-1 combines with J gene TRBJ2-1, with no clear D. The CDR3 totals 14 residues. CDR1 DFQATT and CDR2 SNEGSKA come from the germline V gene (reference sequence). The ends were cut back, 0 bases at V and 5 bases at J, with 11 bases in the middle. The CDR3 spells CSAREIRPDNEQFF. The CDR3 DNA reads as TGCAGTGCTAGAGAGATCCGGCCAGACAATGAGCAGTTCTTC.

This clonotype was counted between two and nine times. A read error may explain this, as a much larger clone is one base away. The DNA of the CDR3 is TGTGCCAGCAGTTTAGGAAACTATGGCTCCACCTTC. Protein: CASSLGNYGSTF. This chain connects TRBV28 to TRBJ1-2; no firm D call. Germline lookup yields CDR1 MDHEN and CDR2 SYDVKM. The CDR3 runs to 12 residues.

This clonotype has ten or more counts. The V and J genes are TRBV29-1 and TRBJ2-1, with D uncertain. This CDR3 contains 14 residues. Germline CDR1 SQVTM, CDR2 ANQGSEA. The V gene lost 5 bases and the J gene lost 3 bases, with 14 bases spanning the gap. DNA for the CDR3: TGCAGCGTTTCGGCCACATCCCTCTACAATGAGCAGTTCTTC. As protein: CSVSATSLYNEQFF.

This clonotype was seen at least ten times. The rearrangement joins TRBV20-1 to TRBJ2-1; TRBD2 agrees at 11 bases. Trimming removed 6 bases from V and 5 bases from J; junction bases left unmatched: 12. The CDR3 length is 16 residues. CDR1 and CDR2 from the germline V gene are DFQATT and SNEGSKA (reference sequence). This chain's CDR3 is CSAHSGTSGDHNEQFF. The DNA of the CDR3 is TGCAGTGCGCACTCCGGGACTAGCGGAGATCACAATGAGCAGTTCTTC.

This clonotype was recorded at least ten times. The chain combines TRBV3-1 with TRBJ1-5; 9 bases map to TRBD1. J lost 6 bases, V lost 4 bases, and 7 bases had no gene match. The CDR3 sequence is 15 residues long. Germline CDR1 and CDR2: LGHDT and YNNKEL (reference sequence). The CDR3 sequence: CASSRRTGDRQPQHF. The CDR3 nucleotides read TGTGCCAGCAGCCGACGGACAGGGGATCGTCAGCCCCAGCATTTT.

The V and J genes are TRBV4-1 and TRBJ1-2; D not certain. The CDR3 has 11 amino acids. V was clipped by 8 bases and J by 5 bases, with 9 bases between them. Germline V gene data show CDR1 as MGHRA and CDR2 as YSYEKL. The CDR3 DNA is TGCGCCAGCGGACCTCCTTATGGCTACACCTTC. This codes for CASGPPYGYTF.

This clonotype has at least ten counts. The CDR3 is CASRGQGAVYEQYF. DNA of the CDR3: TGTGCCAGCAGGGGACAGGGAGCCGTTTACGAGCAGTACTTC. V usage is TRBV6-1 and J usage is TRBJ2-7, with 9 bases fitting TRBD1. The CDR3 loop spans 14 amino acids. The V gene's germline CDR1 is MNHNS and CDR2 SASEGT. V trimming: 6 bases; J trimming: 4 bases; junction bases outside the gene matches: 7.

This chain uses TRBV6-2 or TRBV6-3 with TRBJ1-5; D unclear. The CDR3 length is 14 residues. Germline loops: CDR1 MNHEY, CDR2 SVGEGT. V shed 5 bases and J shed 5 bases, with 13 bases lying between them. As DNA, the CDR3 is TGTGCCAGCAGTCCCCTGGGGAATCATCAGCCCCAGCATTTT. It specifies CASSPLGNHQPQHF.

This clonotype has at least ten counts. The V call is TRBV5-1, the J call TRBJ2-1; a weak D match, TRBD2 (6 bases). Deletions cut 6 bases from V and 8 bases from J, with 18 bases between. Germline CDR1 reads SGHRS; CDR2 reads YFSETQ. CDR3 size: 14 residues. This CDR3 reads CASNSGLALDEQFF. In DNA form, the CDR3 reads TGCGCCAGCAACAGCGGTCTAGCGTTAGATGAGCAGTTCTTC.

The sample holds many counts of this clonotype. The chain employs TRBV15 and TRBJ1-5; no definite D call. CDR3 length: 17 amino acids. With 0 bases removed from V and 5 bases from J, the gap between germline ends came to 17 bases. Germline V gene data show CDR1 as LNHNV and CDR2 as YYDKDF (reference sequence). The CDR3 coding sequence is TGTGCCACCAGCAGAGATTTTCGAGGGCAAGGCGATCAGCCCCAGCATTTT. Translation: CATSRDFRGQGDQPQHF.

The chain links TRBV30 to TRBJ2-5; the D gene is possibly TRBD1 (5 bases). Germline V lookup: CDR1 GTSNPN, CDR2 SVGIG (reference sequence). Trimming took off 2 bases at V and 7 bases at J, with 11 bases between the two ends. The CDR3 has 12 residues. CDR3 protein: CAWSLREGTQYF. The CDR3 DNA follows: TGTGCCTGGAGTCTCAGGGAAGGGACCCAGTACTTC.

This clonotype was observed at least ten times. The V gene is TRBV7-9, the J gene TRBJ1-2; 9 positions agree with TRBD1. V trimming: 5 bases; J trimming: 4 bases; junction bases outside the gene matches: 2. The CDR3 covers 13 residues. Germline CDR1 is SEHNR and CDR2 is FQNEAQ (reference sequence). CDR3 coding DNA: TGTGCCAGCAGCAAGGACAGGGGCTATGGCTACACCTTC. It encodes CASSKDRGYGYTF.

This clonotype was recorded at least ten times. The chain uses TRBV9 and TRBJ2-1; D unclear. The CDR3 is 13 residues long. Trimming removed 0 bases from V and 8 bases from J, with 9 bases in between. Germline V gene lookup returns CDR1 SGDLS and CDR2 YYNGEE. CDR3 loop: CASSVDSVDEQFF. Written as DNA, the CDR3 is TGTGCCAGCAGCGTAGATTCGGTAGATGAGCAGTTCTTC.

At least ten counts were recorded for this clonotype. The chain combines TRBV20-1 with TRBJ1-2; maybe TRBD1 (5 bases). Germline CDR1 DFQATT, CDR2 SNEGSKA (reference sequence). The CDR3 runs to 13 residues. V shed 5 bases and J shed 4 bases, with 14 bases lying between them. CDR3 residues: CSAFLRDGYGYTF. The CDR3 region has the DNA TGCAGTGCTTTCCTCCGGGACGGCTATGGCTACACCTTC.

This clonotype was counted ten times or more. The chain is built from TRBV7-9 and TRBJ2-7, with 7 bases lining up with TRBD2. The V and J ends lost 2 bases and 2 bases, in that order; junction bases with no gene match: 3. This CDR3 is 14 amino acids long. CDR1 and CDR2 from the germline V gene are SEHNR and FQNEAQ (reference sequence). The CDR3: CASSLRDYTYEQYF. CDR3 bases: TGTGCCAGCAGCTTAAGGGACTACACCTACGAGCAGTACTTC.

J is TRBJ2-6 and V is TRBV3-1, with a tentative D call TRBD2 (5 bases). Germline values: CDR1 LGHDT, CDR2 YNNKEL (reference sequence). The CDR3 has 15 residues. The V and J ends lost 7 bases and 0 bases respectively, with 10 bases between them. In DNA, the CDR3 is TGTGCCAGCACCAAAGAGGGCTCTGGGGCCAACGTCCTGACTTTC. It encodes CASTKEGSGANVLTF.

This clonotype was seen many times. CDR3 loop: CSANRDLTDTQYF. The DNA of the CDR3 is TGCAGTGCTAACCGGGATCTCACAGATACGCAGTATTTT. The chain uses TRBV20-1 and TRBJ2-3, with D perhaps TRBD2 (5 bases). Deletions cut 4 bases from V and 2 bases from J, with 10 bases between. Looked up from germline, CDR1 is DFQATT and CDR2 is SNEGSKA (reference sequence). This CDR3 spans 13 amino acids.

At least ten counts were recorded for this clonotype. This chain links TRBV29-1 with TRBJ2-3; perhaps TRBD2 as D (7 bases). V was cut by 7 bases and J by 5 bases, with 19 bases left in between. The V gene's germline CDR1 is SQVTM and CDR2 ANQGSEA. The CDR3 extends over 14 amino acids. The CDR3 nucleotides read TGCAGCGCCCCGGGGGGCGGAATGGAAGATACGCAGTATTTT. Protein: CSAPGGGMEDTQYF.

This clonotype was found many times. The J gene is TRBJ2-5, the V gene TRBV3-1; 7 bases line up with TRBD2. Germline CDR1 and CDR2: LGHDT and YNNKEL (reference sequence). The CDR3 runs to 14 residues. Losses at the gene ends were 3 bases for V and 2 bases for J; bases not matched to a gene: 3. This CDR3 is CASSHLAVQETQYF. The CDR3 nucleotides are TGTGCCAGCAGCCACCTAGCGGTGCAAGAGACCCAGTACTTC.